A selection of T cell receptor beta chains follows, all from one sample in a study of beta chain features in type 1 diabetes. Only in-frame clones appear in the TCRdb table, and some are missing; sequencing was by immunoSEQ multiplex PCR. The sample records 250,000 to 350,000 clones, 14% being singletons. The sequencing sample was made of central memory CD4+ T cells from blood. The receptors derive from a man aged 25-45 years in good health. Each CDR3 is given with its conserved first and last residue. D genes are given only for firm matches. Some rows mark clone size as missing; the rest say once, few, many or name a class of expanded clone.

clone_size	v_call	j_call	d_call	cdr3_nt	cdr3_aa
few	TRBV4-1	TRBJ1-6	TRBD1	TGCGCCAGCAGCCAGGGACAGGACAATTCACCCCTCCACTTT	CASSQGQDNSPLHF
few	TRBV7-9	TRBJ2-1	TRBD2	TGTGCCAGCAGCTTAACGTCTAGCGGGGCCGGTGAGCAGTTCTTC	CASSLTSSGAGEQFF
once	TRBV9	TRBJ2-5	TRBD2	TGTGCCAGCAGCGTAGGGTCTAGCGGGGGAAGTGGGACCCAGTACTTC	CASSVGSSGGSGTQYF
few	TRBV4-1	TRBJ1-1	.	TGCGCCAGCAGCCGCGGTGGGCAGGGCCACACTGAAGCTTTCTTT	CASSRGGQGHTEAFF
.	TRBV2	TRBJ2-3	.	TGTGCCAGCAGTGAACAGGGTCCCACAGATACGCAGTATTTT	CASSEQGPTDTQYF
few	TRBV11-2	TRBJ2-1	.	TGTGCCAGCAGCCCAGGACTCCACAATGAGCAGTTCTTC	CASSPGLHNEQFF
.	TRBV7-3	TRBJ2-1	TRBD2	TGTGCCAGCAGCTTAAATAAGGGACTAGCGGGAGGTTTGGGTGAGCAGTTCTTC	CASSLNKGLAGGLGEQFF
once	TRBV7-7	TRBJ2-6	.	TGTGCCAGCAGCTCCATCCGGGACAAACCCTCTGGGGCCAACGTCCTGACTTTC	CASSSIRDKPSGANVLTF
few	TRBV19	TRBJ1-5	TRBD1	TGTGCCAGTAGTATCGGCAGGGGGGGCAATCAGCCCCAGCATTTT	CASSIGRGGNQPQHF
many	TRBV5-1	TRBJ2-4	.	TGCGCCAGCAGCTCCCAGGGGCCTGCCAAAAACATTCAGTACTTC	CASSSQGPAKNIQYF
few	TRBV5-4	TRBJ1-1	.	TGTGCCAGCAGCTTGGACATGGGGAACACTGAAGCTTTCTTT	CASSLDMGNTEAFF
few	TRBV5-1	TRBJ1-1	.	TGCGCCAGCAGCGCGAACTCGGGGGGGTTGAACACTGAAGCTTTCTTT	CASSANSGGLNTEAFF
many	TRBV5-8	TRBJ2-1	TRBD1	TGTGCCAGCAGGACAGGGTTGTATGAGCAGTTCTTC	CASRTGLYEQFF
.	TRBV11-3	TRBJ2-4	.	TGTGCCAGCAGCCAGGGCCTCATTCAGTACTTC	CASSQGLIQYF
.	TRBV6-5	TRBJ1-2	.	TGTGCCAGCAGTGCCCGGAGTTATGGCTACACCTTC	CASSARSYGYTF
few	TRBV2	TRBJ2-1	TRBD2	TGTGCCAGCAGAAGGGAGGGTTTGAGTGATGAGCAGTTCTTC	CASRREGLSDEQFF
few	TRBV6-6	TRBJ2-5	.	TGTGCCAGCAGTTACTCGAGCGCCCAAGAGACCCAGTACTTC	CASSYSSAQETQYF
.	TRBV18	TRBJ1-5	.	TGTGCCAGCTCACCTGACAGGATAAACAATCAGCCCCAGCATTTT	CASSPDRINNQPQHF
few	TRBV14	TRBJ1-1	.	TGTGCCAGCAGTCGGACGGGTACCGAAGCTTTCTTT	CASSRTGTEAFF
few	TRBV5-1	TRBJ1-2	TRBD1	TGCGCCAGCAGCTTTGACGGGACAGCCTATGGCTACACCTTC	CASSFDGTAYGYTF